This T cell receptor (beta chain) was captured by sequencing in a study of blood T cell repertoires in COVID-19. On the study more broadly: COVID-19 samples, acute and convalescent, were from the United States, Italy and Spain. Sources were T cells, B-cell-depleted T cells, or PBMCs; the material itself was cDNA or gDNA.

V gave up 5 bases and J gave up 4 bases; unmatched junction bases: 12. The length of the CDR3 is 17 residues. CDR1 is SEHNR and CDR2 is FQNEAQ in the germline V gene (reference sequence). As processed by the authors: Estimation of nucleated cell counts was performed using reference gene primer amplification. Repertoires were generated with immunoSEQ multiplex PCR, while TCRdb's copy carries only in-frame clones and drops some. That table furnishes V, J and clone size, whereas the DNA furnished D and trimming. Of about 140,000 clones listed, about 80% are singletons. The sequencing input was peripheral blood. The TCR was taken from a man between 60 and 75 years old with acute or convalescent COVID-19. The V call is TRBV7-9, the J call TRBJ2-5, with 11 bases fitting TRBD2. The DNA for the CDR3 is TGTGCCAGCAGCCCACCCCTACTAGCGGGAGATAGAGAGACCCAGTACTTC. It codes for CASSPPLLAGDRETQYF.